These T cell receptor beta chains were read from a single sample in a study of graft-versus-host responses after intestinal transplantation. Profiled with immunoSEQ multiplex PCR; TCRdb holds only in-frame clones, not every one. The sample shows roughly 98,000 clones, approximately 92% of them seen only once. Their antigens are not known. This specimen consisted of unstimulated CD8+ T cells sorted from spleen or lymph node cells, obtained before transplant. The source is a human donor who was the organ donor for an intestinal transplant. CDR3s include the opening cysteine and the closing phenylalanine or tryptophan. The order of the fields is clone size, J gene, D gene, V gene, CDR3 protein, CDR3 DNA. D genes are given only for firm matches. For some rows the clone size is stated as once, few or many, or as a class when expanded; others skip it.

clone size: once; J gene: TRBJ2-7; D gene: NA; V gene: TRBV4-1; CDR3 protein: CASSVGSTGTYEQYF; CDR3 DNA: TGCGCCAGCAGCGTCGGTAGTACGGGGACCTACGAGCAGTACTTC
clone size: NA; J gene: TRBJ2-2; D gene: NA; V gene: TRBV6-5; CDR3 protein: CASRSDTGELFF; CDR3 DNA: TGTGCCAGCAGGTCAGACACCGGGGAGCTGTTTTTT
clone size: NA; J gene: TRBJ1-5; D gene: NA; V gene: TRBV19; CDR3 protein: CASSSFRSQPQHF; CDR3 DNA: TGTGCCAGTAGTAGCTTCCGGAGTCAGCCCCAGCATTTT
clone size: few; J gene: TRBJ2-5; D gene: NA; V gene: TRBV28; CDR3 protein: CASSFLVSGETQYF; CDR3 DNA: TGTGCCAGCAGTTTTCTGGTTTCAGGGGAGACCCAGTACTTC
clone size: NA; J gene: TRBJ1-4; D gene: TRBD1; V gene: TRBV28; CDR3 protein: CASTISDRGGEKLFF; CDR3 DNA: TGTGCCAGCACCATATCGGACAGGGGGGGGGAAAAACTGTTTTTT
clone size: NA; J gene: TRBJ2-5; D gene: NA; V gene: TRBV4-1; CDR3 protein: CASSRRGGDAGVPTQYF; CDR3 DNA: TGCGCCAGCAGCCGCCGTGGAGGGGACGCCGGGGTTCCGACCCAGTACTTC
clone size: NA; J gene: TRBJ2-5; D gene: NA; V gene: TRBV6-5; CDR3 protein: CASSYSGAQETQYF; CDR3 DNA: TGTGCCAGCAGTTACTCGGGGGCACAAGAGACCCAGTACTTC
clone size: NA; J gene: TRBJ2-4; D gene: NA; V gene: TRBV27; CDR3 protein: CASSLEGSLQYF; CDR3 DNA: TGTGCCAGCAGTTTGGAGGGATCCCTTCAGTACTTC
clone size: NA; J gene: TRBJ2-5; D gene: NA; V gene: TRBV11-1; CDR3 protein: CASSLYRDSGRVETQYF; CDR3 DNA: TGTGCCAGCAGCTTGTACCGGGACTCTGGAAGGGTAGAGACCCAGTACTTC
clone size: once; J gene: TRBJ1-4; D gene: NA; V gene: TRBV19; CDR3 protein: CASTQAESTNEKLFF; CDR3 DNA: TGTGCCAGTACCCAGGCCGAGTCAACTAATGAAAAACTGTTTTTT
clone size: NA; J gene: TRBJ2-1; D gene: TRBD2; V gene: TRBV4-3; CDR3 protein: CASSQELAGENEQFF; CDR3 DNA: TGCGCCAGCAGCCAAGAATTAGCGGGAGAGAATGAGCAGTTCTTC
clone size: NA; J gene: TRBJ1-1; D gene: NA; V gene: TRBV15; CDR3 protein: CATRYYGPGQKAFF; CDR3 DNA: TGTGCCACCCGGTATTACGGGCCCGGACAAAAAGCTTTCTTT
clone size: NA; J gene: TRBJ2-1; D gene: TRBD2; V gene: TRBV19; CDR3 protein: CASSASSGVPYNEQFF; CDR3 DNA: TGTGCCAGTAGTGCCTCAAGCGGGGTCCCCTACAATGAGCAGTTCTTC
clone size: NA; J gene: TRBJ1-2; D gene: TRBD1; V gene: TRBV23-1; CDR3 protein: CASTRGENNYGYTF; CDR3 DNA: TGCGCCAGCACCAGGGGGGAGAATAACTATGGCTACACCTTC
clone size: once; J gene: TRBJ2-3; D gene: NA; V gene: TRBV7-3; CDR3 protein: CASSSQTTDTQYF; CDR3 DNA: TGTGCCAGCAGCTCCCAGACAACGGATACGCAGTATTTT
clone size: NA; J gene: TRBJ1-5; D gene: NA; V gene: TRBV4-1; CDR3 protein: CASSQKDSYQPQHF; CDR3 DNA: TGCGCCAGCAGCCAAAAGGATAGCTATCAGCCCCAGCATTTT
clone size: NA; J gene: TRBJ1-1; D gene: TRBD1; V gene: TRBV7-2; CDR3 protein: CASSLRGRKNTEAFF; CDR3 DNA: TGTGCCAGCAGCCTAAGGGGGCGGAAGAACACTGAAGCTTTCTTT
clone size: once; J gene: TRBJ2-3; D gene: TRBD2; V gene: TRBV7-3; CDR3 protein: CASSAHKTSGSSTDTQYF; CDR3 DNA: TGTGCCAGCAGCGCACATAAGACTAGCGGGAGTAGCACAGATACGCAGTATTTT
clone size: NA; J gene: TRBJ2-1; D gene: TRBD1; V gene: TRBV5-4; CDR3 protein: CASSDGQGVNNEQFF; CDR3 DNA: TGTGCCAGCAGCGATGGACAGGGGGTAAACAATGAGCAGTTCTTC
clone size: NA; J gene: TRBJ2-1; D gene: TRBD2; V gene: TRBV5-1; CDR3 protein: CASIGLSGMGNEQFF; CDR3 DNA: TGCGCCAGCATTGGACTGAGCGGGATGGGGAATGAGCAGTTCTTC
clone size: NA; J gene: TRBJ2-1; D gene: NA; V gene: TRBV29-1; CDR3 protein: CSGQQGNEQFF; CDR3 DNA: TGCAGCGGGCAACAGGGCAATGAGCAGTTCTTC
clone size: NA; J gene: TRBJ1-5; D gene: NA; V gene: TRBV28; CDR3 protein: CATRLQGLDQPQHF; CDR3 DNA: TGTGCCACCAGATTACAGGGTTTGGATCAGCCCCAGCATTTT
clone size: NA; J gene: TRBJ2-7; D gene: NA; V gene: TRBV19; CDR3 protein: CASSIAESSYEQYF; CDR3 DNA: TGTGCCAGTAGTATCGCGGAGAGCTCCTACGAGCAGTACTTC
clone size: NA; J gene: TRBJ1-2; D gene: NA; V gene: TRBV28; CDR3 protein: CASSLLGDSIYGYTF; CDR3 DNA: TGTGCCAGCAGTTTATTAGGGGACTCTATTTATGGCTACACCTTC
clone size: NA; J gene: TRBJ1-6; D gene: NA; V gene: TRBV30; CDR3 protein: CAWSVRGNYSPLHF; CDR3 DNA: TGTGCCTGGAGTGTACGGGGGAATTATTCACCCCTCCACTTT
clone size: NA; J gene: TRBJ2-1; D gene: NA; V gene: TRBV5-4; CDR3 protein: CASSGSSYNEQFF; CDR3 DNA: TGTGCCAGCAGCGGGAGCTCCTACAATGAGCAGTTCTTC
clone size: once; J gene: TRBJ1-2; D gene: TRBD1; V gene: TRBV4-1; CDR3 protein: CASSPRMFGTEQGAGHGYTF; CDR3 DNA: TGCGCCAGCAGCCCAAGAATGTTCGGGACAGAGCAGGGCGCCGGCCATGGCTACACCTTC
clone size: NA; J gene: TRBJ1-1; D gene: NA; V gene: TRBV28; CDR3 protein: CASSLSGGEKAFF; CDR3 DNA: TGTGCCAGCAGTTTATCGGGGGGAGAGAAAGCTTTCTTT
clone size: NA; J gene: TRBJ2-1; D gene: TRBD2; V gene: TRBV27; CDR3 protein: CASSLSGNSYNEQFF; CDR3 DNA: TGTGCCAGCAGTTTAAGCGGGAATTCCTACAATGAGCAGTTCTTC
clone size: NA; J gene: TRBJ2-1; D gene: TRBD1; V gene: TRBV7-6; CDR3 protein: CASSLSWGQNNEQFF; CDR3 DNA: TGTGCCAGCAGCTTATCGTGGGGACAGAACAATGAGCAGTTCTTC
clone size: NA; J gene: TRBJ1-6; D gene: NA; V gene: TRBV4-1; CDR3 protein: CASSPGGGMYSYNSPLHF; CDR3 DNA: TGCGCCAGCAGCCCGGGGGGGGGAATGTACTCCTATAATTCACCCCTCCACTTT
clone size: NA; J gene: TRBJ2-2; D gene: NA; V gene: TRBV19; CDR3 protein: CASGENTGELFF; CDR3 DNA: TGTGCCAGCGGGGAGAACACCGGGGAGCTGTTTTTT
clone size: NA; J gene: TRBJ2-6; D gene: NA; V gene: TRBV6-1; CDR3 protein: CASSEIQGAGANVLTF; CDR3 DNA: TGTGCCAGCAGTGAGATACAGGGTGCCGGGGCCAACGTCCTGACTTTC
clone size: NA; J gene: TRBJ2-7; D gene: NA; V gene: TRBV28; CDR3 protein: CASSPVGNEQYF; CDR3 DNA: TGTGCCAGCAGCCCCGTTGGCAACGAGCAGTACTTC
clone size: NA; J gene: TRBJ1-2; D gene: NA; V gene: TRBV7-9; CDR3 protein: CASSAAGYGYTF; CDR3 DNA: TGTGCCAGTAGTGCGGCAGGGTATGGCTACACCTTC
clone size: NA; J gene: TRBJ1-6; D gene: NA; V gene: TRBV4-1; CDR3 protein: CASSQVRPGTSRSPLHF; CDR3 DNA: TGCGCCAGCAGCCAAGTCCGCCCCGGGACTTCTCGTTCACCCCTCCACTTT
clone size: NA; J gene: TRBJ1-2; D gene: NA; V gene: TRBV29-1; CDR3 protein: CSAQDRPKDYGYTF; CDR3 DNA: TGCAGCGCCCAGGACAGACCGAAAGACTATGGCTACACCTTC
clone size: NA; J gene: TRBJ1-2; D gene: NA; V gene: TRBV27; CDR3 protein: CASSLSNRFYGYTF; CDR3 DNA: TGTGCCAGCAGTTTAAGTAACAGGTTCTATGGCTACACCTTC
clone size: NA; J gene: TRBJ2-3; D gene: NA; V gene: TRBV13; CDR3 protein: CASSLWTGEDADTQYF; CDR3 DNA: TGTGCCAGCAGCTTATGGACGGGAGAGGACGCAGATACGCAGTATTTT
clone size: NA; J gene: TRBJ1-6; D gene: NA; V gene: TRBV28; CDR3 protein: CASRTGTIGNSPLHF; CDR3 DNA: TGTGCCAGCAGAACCGGGACTATCGGTAATTCACCCCTCCACTTT
clone size: NA; J gene: TRBJ1-1; D gene: NA; V gene: TRBV10-3; CDR3 protein: CAIGGSGMNTEAFF; CDR3 DNA: TGTGCCATCGGGGGGTCAGGAATGAACACTGAAGCTTTCTTT
clone size: NA; J gene: TRBJ2-1; D gene: TRBD1; V gene: TRBV7-7; CDR3 protein: CASSPLQGGSYNEQFF; CDR3 DNA: TGTGCTAGCAGCCCGCTACAGGGGGGCTCCTACAATGAGCAGTTCTTC